Following are 14 T cell receptor beta chains from one sample sequenced in a study of blood T cell repertoires in COVID-19. Libraries were prepared by immunoSEQ multiplex PCR; TCRdb keeps only in-frame clonotypes and omits some of them. The sample holds 200,000 or so clones, approximately 86% seen once. The sequenced material came from peripheral blood. The source of these receptors is a man between 60 and 75 years old with acute or convalescent COVID-19.

This sequence joins TRBV7-3 and TRBJ2-3, with D perhaps matching TRBD2 (6 bases). V lost 3 bases and J 0 bases, leaving 10 bases between the germline ends. The CDR3 contains 15 residues. Germline-derived CDR1 and CDR2 are SGHTA and FQGTGA. The DNA for the CDR3 is TGTGCCAGCAGCTTTGGGCGGGGAAGCACAGATACGCAGTATTTT. This codes for CASSFGRGSTDTQYF.

The gene calls are TRBV5-1 and TRBJ1-3; 7 nucleotides align to TRBD1. The CDR3 has 15 residues. Trimming removed 4 bases from V and 3 bases from J; junction bases left unmatched: 7. Germline V gene lookup returns CDR1 SGHRS and CDR2 YFSETQ. The CDR3 DNA reads TGCGCCAGCAGCACCCCCCGGGACAGTGGAAACACCATATATTTT. Protein: CASSTPRDSGNTIYF.

V is TRBV19 and J is TRBJ1-2, with 9 bases lining up with TRBD1. CDR3 size: 16 residues. V lost 5 bases to trimming and J lost 4 bases; unmatched junction nucleotides: 11. Germline V lookup: CDR1 LNHDA, CDR2 SQIVND (reference sequence). CDR3: CASSWAGQGDAYGYTF. DNA for the CDR3: TGTGCCAGTAGTTGGGCGGGACAGGGCGATGCCTATGGCTACACCTTC.

The rearrangement links TRBV29-1 to TRBJ2-7; 8 nucleotides align to TRBD1. V lost 1 base, J lost 5 bases, and 10 bases stayed unmatched. The CDR3 spans 15 residues. Per germline, CDR1 SQVTM and CDR2 ANQGSEA. The CDR3 nucleotides are TGCAGCGTTGAAGTTCCGGGACAGGTGGGAGACGAGCAGTACTTC. Translating gives CSVEVPGQVGDEQYF.

The gene calls are TRBV7-2 and TRBJ2-7; 8 bases map to TRBD2. Germline CDR1 reads SGHTA; CDR2 reads FQGNSA. This CDR3 is 15 amino acids long. The trim removed 2 bases at V and 5 bases at J, leaving 8 bases unmatched. The CDR3 region is CASSLYSGGPNEQYF. As DNA, the CDR3 is TGTGCCAGCAGCTTATACTCGGGGGGGCCGAACGAGCAGTACTTC.

The V gene is TRBV6-2 or TRBV6-3, the J gene TRBJ2-3; TRBD1 aligns across 10 bases. With V trimmed by 2 bases and J by 4 bases, 9 bases remained unmatched. This CDR3 has 17 amino acids. Germline CDR1 MNHEY, CDR2 SVGEGT. CDR3 loop: CASSYGTGAVPADTQYF. The CDR3 DNA reads TGTGCCAGCAGTTACGGGACAGGGGCTGTTCCGGCAGATACGCAGTATTTT.

Points on this clone: The junction differs from germline at one of its ends, possibly a read error. The chain joins TRBV6-4 to TRBJ1-5; 7 nucleotides match TRBD1. The CDR3 length is 15 residues. The germline V gene encodes CDR1 MRHNA and CDR2 SNTAGT. The CDR3 DNA follows: TGTGCCAGCAGAAGCAGGGGGAATAGCCATCAGCCCCAGCATTTT. Protein sequence: CASRSRGNSHQPQHF.

CDR3 in amino acids: CASSSPGRGTEAFF. The CDR3 region has the DNA TGTGCCAGCAGCTCCCCTGGTCGGGGCACTGAAGCTTTCTTT. The chain links TRBV7-9 to TRBJ1-1; D is unclear. The CDR3 covers 14 residues. Trimming took off 4 bases at V and 4 bases at J, with 13 bases between the two ends. Germline V CDR1 and CDR2: SEHNR, FQNEAQ (reference sequence).

The chain couples TRBV6-1 to TRBJ2-7; a possible D gene is TRBD2 (5 bases). V gave up 2 bases and J gave up 0 bases, with 17 bases separating them. From germline, CDR1 is MNHNS and CDR2 SASEGT. The CDR3 is made up of 17 amino acids. The CDR3 DNA reads as TGTGCCAGCAGTGAAATTCGGGGATCTGCTAGCTCCTACGAGCAGTACTTC. This translates into CASSEIRGSASSYEQYF.

This clone appeared a single time. The rearrangement uses TRBV12-3 or TRBV12-4 and TRBJ2-5; D is unresolved. CDR3 length: 13 amino acids. Trimming took off 3 bases at V and 3 bases at J, with 8 bases between the two ends. The CDR3 bases are TGTGCCAGCAGTTTTTTAGCTAAAGAGACCCAGTACTTC. This gives the protein CASSFLAKETQYF.

V gene TRBV7-8 combines with J gene TRBJ2-2, with 8 positions matching TRBD1. The CDR3 is 17 residues long. Germline CDR1 is SGHVS and CDR2 is FQNEAQ. V was pared by 3 bases and J by 3 bases, with 9 bases of the junction left unmatched. Here the CDR3 DNA reads TGTGCCAGCAGCTTTCCGCGGACAGGGAACGACACCGGGGAGCTGTTTTTT. Translating it yields CASSFPRTGNDTGELFF.

The CDR3 DNA reads as TGTGCCAGCACCACGGGAGGGGGCGCAAGCTCCTATAATTCACCCCTCCACTTT. Translation gives CASTTGGGASSYNSPLHF. The chain employs TRBV7-9 and TRBJ1-6; 7 bases agree with TRBD1. The CDR3 length is 18 residues. Per germline, CDR1 SEHNR and CDR2 FQNEAQ (reference sequence). Germline trimming cut 7 bases from V and 0 bases from J; bases unmatched to any gene: 12.

The chain employs TRBV9 and TRBJ2-7, with D possibly matching TRBD1 (5 bases). There are 11 residues in the CDR3. Between the trimmed V and J ends, which lost 4 bases and 5 bases, there was a span of 7 bases. CDR1 is SGDLS, CDR2 YYNGEE, per germline. CDR3 in amino acids: CASSQGHEQYF. CDR3 in DNA: TGTGCCAGCAGCCAGGGCCACGAGCAGTACTTC.

V usage is TRBV5-4 and J usage is TRBJ1-6; D is perhaps TRBD1 (5 bases). Germline CDR1 reads SGHNT; CDR2 reads YYREEE (reference sequence). The V end was cut by 3 bases, the J end by 4 bases, with 8 bases between. The length of the CDR3 is 14 residues. CDR3 region: CASSSGGYNSPLHF. CDR3 sequence (DNA): TGTGCCAGCAGCTCCGGGGGGTATAATTCACCCCTCCACTTT.